The sample holds a few counts of the clone carrying this T cell receptor beta chain. These data belong to a study of response to subunit inactivated influenza vaccine. From the RT-PCR reads, TCRdb called clonotypes with MiXCR, one entry per CDR3 protein. The data contain about 620,000 distinct CDR3 sequences, 11% of them singletons. Germline-derived CDR1 and CDR2 are SEHNR and FQNEAQ (reference sequence). The CDR3 runs 17 residues. V was cut by 2 bases and J by 0 bases, with 14 bases left in between. These data also formed part of another study, on T cells expressing NK-cell markers. That report adds: A 5'RACE template switching approach incorporating UMIs was used to make TCR beta cDNA. Sorting in several experiments was restricted by an anti-gamma-delta TCR antibody to alpha-beta TCR T cells. Also leading the CD3+CD56-NKG2C+ fraction in a handful of donors were these clonotypes. HCMV specificity of expanded NKG2C+ T cell clones remained unclear.

The source was PBMCs from blood, collected on the day of vaccination. The gene calls are TRBV7-9 and TRBJ2-1; D might be TRBD1 or TRBD2, each matching 6 bases. The clonotype was recovered from a man in his fifties who received an inactivated influenza vaccine. Here the CDR3 DNA reads TGTGCCAGCAGCTTATCGTGGGGGGCGAGCTCCTACAATGAGCAGTTCTTC. Translated: CASSLSWGASSYNEQFF.